A single count supports the clone carrying this T cell receptor beta chain. Its antigen remains unknown. The V and J ends lost 4 bases and 1 base respectively, with 11 bases between them. This CDR3 region has 14 residues. The V gene's germline CDR1 is MNHEY and CDR2 SVGAGI. PCR used 60 Vbeta primers and 13 Jbeta primers. Sequenced by immunoSEQ multiplex PCR; TCRdb stores in-frame clones only, minus some. The sample holds roughly 110,000 clones, 82% seen once. The data derive from a study of cytomegalovirus exposure and HLA in healthy donors. Study results and caveats: Confirmation in vitro established that three CMV-associated chains were specific for CMV antigens. Later work found that TCR association rates differed between HLA loci; DRB1 had the most and HLA-C the fewest.

Sequencing used PBMCs. The V call is TRBV6-5, the J call TRBJ2-7; D perhaps matches TRBD2 (6 bases). The receptor was isolated from a young man in good health and CMV-seropositive. For the CDR3, the DNA is TGTGCCAGCAGTTCTCCAGGGAGGTCCTACGAGCAGTACTTC. It specifies CASSSPGRSYEQYF.